A single sample gave rise to the 13 T cell receptor beta chains below, sequenced in a study of blood T cell repertoires in COVID-19 (dated by TCRdb to the early 2020s). The library was prepared using the immunoSEQ multiplex PCR assay. The table comes from immuneACCESS by way of TCRdb, which keeps in-frame sequences with V and J called. Part of the clones is missing from these tables; in studies checked, under half for an unresolved V gene and the rest for unknown reasons. This sample comprises approximately 25,000 clones, roughly four fifths of them detected only once. The ten largest clones take up approximately 40% of the sample. The material sequenced was peripheral blood. All receptors derive from an elderly woman with acute or convalescent COVID-19.

The chain joins TRBV10-3 to TRBJ1-3; no clear D. Germline CDR1 is ENHRY and CDR2 is SYGVKD. Trimming removed 0 bases from V and 11 bases from J, with 11 bases in between. This CDR3 contains 13 residues. The CDR3, as DNA: TGTGCCATCAGTGAGTCGCACCTAGATCCCATATATTTT. Its translation: CAISESHLDPIYF.

This clone was picked up a small number of times. J is TRBJ1-2 and V is TRBV5-1; D gene uncertain. This CDR3 comprises 12 residues. CDR1 and CDR2 from the germline V gene are SGHRS and YFSETQ. V lost 7 bases and J lost 4, with 11 bases in between. CDR3 bases: TGCGCCAGCCGGGAGGAGGGCTATGGCTACACCTTC. Residues: CASREEGYGYTF.

The J gene is TRBJ2-5, the V gene TRBV3-1 (or the pseudogene TRBV3-2); 10 nucleotides agree with TRBD1. V trimming: 1 base; J trimming: 4 bases; junction bases outside the gene matches: 6. The germline V gene has CDR1 LGHDT and CDR2 YNNKEL (reference sequence). The CDR3 runs 16 residues. CDR3 in DNA: TGTGCCAGCAGCCAAGGTGTCGGGACAGGGGTAGAGACCCAGTACTTC. The encoded protein is CASSQGVGTGVETQYF.

CDR3 coding DNA: TGTGCCAGCAGCTTCCTGCTGGAGAGTGAGCAGTTCTTC. It is translated as CASSFLLESEQFF. The gene calls are TRBV7-9 and TRBJ2-1; the D is unclear. CDR1 SEHNR and CDR2 FQNEAQ come from the germline V gene (reference sequence). V was clipped by 3 bases and J by 9 bases, with 12 bases between them. The CDR3 sequence is 13 residues long.

V gene TRBV5-1 combines with J gene TRBJ1-1, with a weak D call TRBD1 (6 bases). CDR1 is SGHRS, CDR2 YFSETQ, per germline. The CDR3 covers 16 residues. Between the trimmed V and J ends, which lost 0 bases and 0 bases, there was a span of 12 bases. The CDR3 sequence: CASSLASSGVNTEAFF. In nucleotides, the CDR3 is TGCGCCAGCAGCTTGGCCTCTTCAGGGGTGAACACTGAAGCTTTCTTT. Drawing the rest from reference TRBV5-1 and TRBJ1-1, the complete variable domain is KAGVTQTPRYLIKTRGQQVTLSCSPISGHRSVSWYQQTPGQGLQFLFEYFSETQRNKGNFPGRFSGRQFSNSRSEMNVSTLELGDSALYLCASSLASSGVNTEAFFGQGTRLTVV.

This sequence joins TRBV5-6 and TRBJ2-2; weak D call: TRBD1 (6 bases). CDR3 length: 15 amino acids. V lost 0 bases and J 3 bases, leaving 9 bases between the germline ends. Germline V CDR1 and CDR2: SGHDT, YYEEEE. The CDR3 region is CASSLVQGHTGELFF. CDR3 DNA sequence: TGTGCCAGCAGCTTGGTACAGGGACACACCGGGGAGCTGTTTTTT. Variable domain in full (rest from reference TRBV5-6 and TRBJ2-2): DAGVTQSPTHLIKTRGQQVTLRCSPKSGHDTVSWYQQALGQGPQFIFQYYEEEERQRGNFPDRFSGHQFPNYSSELNVNALLLGDSALYLCASSLVQGHTGELFFGEGSRLTVL.

The chain employs TRBV5-1 and TRBJ1-5, with a possible D match to TRBD1 (6 bases). The CDR3 has 15 residues. V was trimmed by 1 base and J by 7 bases, leaving 15 bases between them. Germline CDR1 reads SGHRS; CDR2 reads YFSETQ. CDR3 nucleotides: TGCGCCAGCAGCTTGTCGGGGGGCGACGGGCAGCCCCAGCATTTT. Its protein is CASSLSGGDGQPQHF.

V and J are TRBV10-3 and TRBJ1-5; D call uncertain. Trimming removed 3 bases at V and 0 bases at J, with 6 bases between. The CDR3 is made up of 14 amino acids. Germline assignment: CDR1 ENHRY and CDR2 SYGVKD. CDR3 DNA sequence: TGTGCCATCAGTGATAGTTATAGCAATCAGCCCCAGCATTTT. Protein: CAISDSYSNQPQHF.

This clone was counted a single time. This chain links TRBV6-5 with TRBJ2-7; 12 bases map to TRBD2. V lost 5 bases, J lost 6 bases, and 5 bases stayed unmatched. In germline, CDR1 is MNHEY, CDR2 SVGAGI. The CDR3 runs 14 residues. CDR3 protein: CASSPTSGSPEQYF. In DNA form, the CDR3 reads TGTGCCAGCAGTCCGACTAGCGGGAGCCCCGAGCAGTACTTC.

The chain combines TRBV2 with TRBJ1-1; D is ambiguous. The ends were cut back, 10 bases at V and 1 base at J, with 16 bases in the middle. The CDR3 contains 14 residues. The germline CDR1 and CDR2 sequences are SNHLY and FYNNEI. CDR3 in amino acids: CATQRSTGNTEAFF. The CDR3 nucleotides are TGTGCCACCCAACGCTCGACGGGGAACACTGAAGCTTTCTTT.

In its sample, this clone was seen once. The chain carries TRBV4-3 and TRBJ1-5, with 7 positions matching TRBD1. CDR1 is LGHNA and CDR2 is YSLEER in the germline V gene. The CDR3 covers 15 residues. Trimming cost V 3 bases and J 2 bases; bases outside gene matches: 4. Here the CDR3 reads CASSQDDRGNQPQHF. The CDR3 DNA reads TGCGCCAGCAGCCAGGATGACAGGGGCAATCAGCCCCAGCATTTT.

The chain employs TRBV30 and TRBJ2-1; 7 positions match TRBD2. The V gene end was trimmed by 5 bases and the J gene end by 7 bases; junction bases not matched to a gene: 11. This CDR3 is built from 14 residues. In germline, CDR1 is GTSNPN, CDR2 SVGIG (reference sequence). In nucleotides, the CDR3 is TGTGCCTGGGGCGAAGGGCGGGGGTGGAATGAGCAGTTCTTC. This sequence encodes CAWGEGRGWNEQFF.

This sequence joins TRBV20-1 and TRBJ2-2; possible D gene TRBD2, 6 bases. V was shortened by 3 bases and J by 3 bases, with 11 bases between the two germline ends. The V gene's germline CDR1 is DFQATT and CDR2 SNEGSKA (reference sequence). The CDR3 loop spans 14 amino acids. The CDR3 DNA is TGCAGTGCTAGTCGGCGGGGCTACACCGGGGAGCTGTTTTTT. It is translated as CSASRRGYTGELFF.